This T cell receptor beta chain was sequenced in a study of CD8 T cells in ankylosing spondylitis. The V and J ends lost 1 base and 10 bases respectively, with 17 bases between them. Per the germline V gene, CDR1 is LGHDT and CDR2 is YNNKEL (reference sequence). CDR3 length: 16 residues. This clonotype was counted between two and nine times. Its antigen is not known. In making TCR beta libraries, quantitative 5'-RACE with molecular barcodes was used. A single record per CDR3 protein comes from TCRdb applying MiXCR to the 5' RACE reads. The sample lists about 150,000 distinct CDR3 sequences, under 55% seen once, with roughly 15% in the top ten. Study-wide results and caveats: Significantly higher representation of disease-linked clones was reported for matched ankylosing spondylitis synovial fluid. Peripheral blood samples showed relatively rare disease-linked clones, and these clones were CD8+.

Sequenced sample: synovial fluid, either unsorted or a sorted T cell fraction (not recorded which). The chain is built from TRBV3-1 and TRBJ1-6; D call uncertain. This sequence originates from a male donor with ankylosing spondylitis. The DNA of the CDR3 is TGTGCCAGCAGCCAAGTCCCGTTCCCCGTTCGGTCACCCCTCCACTTT. It encodes CASSQVPFPVRSPLHF. Full variable domain (missing parts from reference TRBV3-1 and TRBJ1-6): DTAVSQTPKYLVTQMGNDKSIKCEQNLGHDTMYWYKQDSKKFLKIMFSYNNKELIINETVPNRFSPKSPDKAHLNLHINSLELGDSAVYFCASSQVPFPVRSPLHFGNGTRLTVT.